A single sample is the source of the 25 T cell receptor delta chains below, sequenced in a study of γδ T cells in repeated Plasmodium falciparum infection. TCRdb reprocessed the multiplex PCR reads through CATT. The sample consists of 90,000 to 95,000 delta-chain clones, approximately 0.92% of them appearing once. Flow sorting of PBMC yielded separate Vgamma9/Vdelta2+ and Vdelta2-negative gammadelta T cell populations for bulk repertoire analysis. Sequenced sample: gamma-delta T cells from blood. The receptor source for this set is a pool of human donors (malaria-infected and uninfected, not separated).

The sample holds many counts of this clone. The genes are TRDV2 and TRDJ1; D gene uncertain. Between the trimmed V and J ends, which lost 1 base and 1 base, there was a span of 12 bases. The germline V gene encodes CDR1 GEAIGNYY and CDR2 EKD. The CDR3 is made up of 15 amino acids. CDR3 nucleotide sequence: TGTGCCTGTGACACTGTTTCACGCGCCACCGATAAACTCATCTTT. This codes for CACDTVSRATDKLIF.

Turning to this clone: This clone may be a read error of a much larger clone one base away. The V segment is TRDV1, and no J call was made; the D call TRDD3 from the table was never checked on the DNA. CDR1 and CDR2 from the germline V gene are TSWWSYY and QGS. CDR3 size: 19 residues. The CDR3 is CALGELGPSFYPYTDKLIF. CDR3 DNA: TGTGCTCTTGGGGAACTAGGACCTTCCTTTTACCCTTACACCGATAAGCTCATCTTT.

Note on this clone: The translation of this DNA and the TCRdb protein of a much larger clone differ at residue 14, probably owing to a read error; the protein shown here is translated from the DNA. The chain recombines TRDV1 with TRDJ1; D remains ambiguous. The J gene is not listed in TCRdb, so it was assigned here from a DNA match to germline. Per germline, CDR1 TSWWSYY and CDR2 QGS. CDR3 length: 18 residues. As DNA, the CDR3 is TGTGCTCTTGGGGAAGTGTACCCGCGGGAATCGTACACCGGTAAACTCATCTTT. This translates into CALGEVYPRESYTGKLIF.

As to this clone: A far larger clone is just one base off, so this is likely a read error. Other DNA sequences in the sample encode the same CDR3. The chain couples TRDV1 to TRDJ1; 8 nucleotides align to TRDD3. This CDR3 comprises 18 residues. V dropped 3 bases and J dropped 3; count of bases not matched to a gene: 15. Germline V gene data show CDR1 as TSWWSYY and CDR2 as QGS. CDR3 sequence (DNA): TGTGCTCTTGGGGACTTCCTCCCCCCGGGGATACTGGCCGATAAACTCATCTTT. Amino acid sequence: CALGDFLPPGILADKLIF.

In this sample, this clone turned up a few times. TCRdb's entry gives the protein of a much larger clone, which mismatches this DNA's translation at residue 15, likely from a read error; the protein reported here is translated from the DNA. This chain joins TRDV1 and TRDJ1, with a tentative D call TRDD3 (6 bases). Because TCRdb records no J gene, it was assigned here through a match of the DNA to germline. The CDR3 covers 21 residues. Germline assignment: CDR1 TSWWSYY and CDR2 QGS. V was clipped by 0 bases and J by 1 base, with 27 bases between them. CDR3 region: CALGELGPYGTSGGATDKLIF. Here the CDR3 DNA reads TGTGCTCTTGGGGAACTCGGGCCCTACGGGACCTCGGGGGGAGCCACCGATAAACTCATCTTT.

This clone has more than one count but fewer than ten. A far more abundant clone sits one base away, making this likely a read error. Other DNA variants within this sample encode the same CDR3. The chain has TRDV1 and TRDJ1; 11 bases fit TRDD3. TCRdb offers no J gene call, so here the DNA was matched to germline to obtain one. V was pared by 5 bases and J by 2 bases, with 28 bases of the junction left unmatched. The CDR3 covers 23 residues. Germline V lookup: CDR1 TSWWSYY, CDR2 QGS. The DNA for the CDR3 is TGTGCTCTTGGGAGAAGGGTAGTTACCCGAAAGCTGGGGGATACTCCCAGTACCGATAAACTCATCTTT. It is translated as CALGRRVVTRKLGDTPSTDKLIF.

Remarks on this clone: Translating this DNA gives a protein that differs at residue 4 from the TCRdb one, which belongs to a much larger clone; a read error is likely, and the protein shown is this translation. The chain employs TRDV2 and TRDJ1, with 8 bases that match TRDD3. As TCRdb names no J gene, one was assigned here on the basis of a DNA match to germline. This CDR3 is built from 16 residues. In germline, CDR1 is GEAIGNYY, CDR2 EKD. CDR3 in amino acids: CACGTVGGLYTDKLIF. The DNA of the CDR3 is TGTGCCTGTGGCACCGTTGGGGGATTATACACCGATAAACTCATCTTT.

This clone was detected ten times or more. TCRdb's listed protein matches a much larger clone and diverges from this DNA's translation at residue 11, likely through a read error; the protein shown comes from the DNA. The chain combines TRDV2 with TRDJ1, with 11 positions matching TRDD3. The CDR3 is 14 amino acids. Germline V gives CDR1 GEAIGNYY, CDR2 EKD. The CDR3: CACDPGGYTDRLIF. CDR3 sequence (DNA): TGTGCCTGTGACCCTGGGGGATACACCGATAGACTCATCTTT.

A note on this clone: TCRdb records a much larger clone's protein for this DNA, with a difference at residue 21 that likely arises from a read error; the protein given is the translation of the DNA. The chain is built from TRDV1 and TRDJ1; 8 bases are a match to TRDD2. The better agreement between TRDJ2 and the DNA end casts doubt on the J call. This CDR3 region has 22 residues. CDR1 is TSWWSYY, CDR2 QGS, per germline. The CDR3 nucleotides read TGTGCTCTTGGGGAATCAGCTTCCTACCCTGTACTACCCTACCGTGGCACCGATAAACTCTTCTTT. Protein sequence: CALGESASYPVLPYRGTDKLFF.

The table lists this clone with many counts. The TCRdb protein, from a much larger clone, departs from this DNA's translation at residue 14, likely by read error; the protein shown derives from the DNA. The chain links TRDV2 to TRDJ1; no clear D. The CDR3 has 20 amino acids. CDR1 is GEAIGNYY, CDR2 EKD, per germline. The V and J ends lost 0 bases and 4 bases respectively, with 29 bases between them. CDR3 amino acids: CACDTILASPQNYHGDKLIF. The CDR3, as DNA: TGTGCCTGTGACACCATCCTGGCCAGCCCCCAAAACTACCACGGCGATAAACTCATCTTT.

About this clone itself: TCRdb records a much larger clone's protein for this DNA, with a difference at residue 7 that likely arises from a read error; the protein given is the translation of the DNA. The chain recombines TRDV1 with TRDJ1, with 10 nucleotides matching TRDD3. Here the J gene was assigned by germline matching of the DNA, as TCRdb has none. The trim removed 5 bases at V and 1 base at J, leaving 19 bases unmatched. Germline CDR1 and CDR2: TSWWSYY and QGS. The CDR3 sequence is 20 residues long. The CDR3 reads CALGCPFLGLTGGCTDKLIF. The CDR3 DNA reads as TGTGCTCTTGGGTGTCCTTTCCTCGGACTTACTGGGGGATGCACCGATAAACTCATCTTT.

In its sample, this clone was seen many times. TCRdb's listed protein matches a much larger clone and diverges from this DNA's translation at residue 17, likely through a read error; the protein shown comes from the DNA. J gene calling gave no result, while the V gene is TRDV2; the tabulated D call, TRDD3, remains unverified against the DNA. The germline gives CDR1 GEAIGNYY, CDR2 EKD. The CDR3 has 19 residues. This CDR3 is CACDRLPRGIQNDDDKPIF. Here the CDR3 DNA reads TGTGCCTGTGACAGACTTCCTCGCGGGATACAGAACGACGACGATAAACCCATCTTT.

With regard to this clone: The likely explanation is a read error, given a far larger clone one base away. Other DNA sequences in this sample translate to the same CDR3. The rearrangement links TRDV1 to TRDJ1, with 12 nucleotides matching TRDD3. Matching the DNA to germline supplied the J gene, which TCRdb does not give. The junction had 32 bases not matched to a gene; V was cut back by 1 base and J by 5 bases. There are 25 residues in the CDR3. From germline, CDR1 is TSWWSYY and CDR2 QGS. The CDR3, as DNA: TGTGCTCTTGGGGAACCCCATACCAGGCCTTCTACCAAGTTTAACTGGGGGATACACTCTGATAAACTCATCTTT. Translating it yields CALGEPHTRPSTKFNWGIHSDKLIF.

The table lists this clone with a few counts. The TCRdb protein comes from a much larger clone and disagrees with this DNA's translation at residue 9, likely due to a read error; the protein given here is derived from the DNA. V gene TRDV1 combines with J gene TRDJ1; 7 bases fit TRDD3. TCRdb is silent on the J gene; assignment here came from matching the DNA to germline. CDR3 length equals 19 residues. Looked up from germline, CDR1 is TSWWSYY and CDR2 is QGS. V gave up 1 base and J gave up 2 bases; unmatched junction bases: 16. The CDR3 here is CALGERAYPGDGGTDKLIF. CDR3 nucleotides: TGTGCTCTTGGGGAACGGGCCTACCCGGGGGATGGAGGAACCGATAAACTCATCTTT.

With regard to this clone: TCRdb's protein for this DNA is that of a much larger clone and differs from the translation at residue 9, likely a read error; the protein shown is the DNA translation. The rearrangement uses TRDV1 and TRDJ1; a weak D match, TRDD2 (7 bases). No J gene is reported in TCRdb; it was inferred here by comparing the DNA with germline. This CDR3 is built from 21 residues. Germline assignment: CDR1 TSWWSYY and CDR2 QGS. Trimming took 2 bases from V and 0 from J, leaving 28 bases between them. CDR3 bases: TGTGCTCTTGGGGAAGCCGATACACGACCCTTCCTTTGGGGGGACACCGATAAACTCATCTTT. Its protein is CALGEADTRPFLWGDTDKLIF.

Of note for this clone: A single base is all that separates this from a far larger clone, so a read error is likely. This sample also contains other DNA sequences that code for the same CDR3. DNA of the CDR3: TGTGCTCTTGGGGAACGCTTAATCCTACGTCTTCTGGGGGATGAGTACACCGATAAACTCATCTTT. This gives the protein CALGERLILRLLGDEYTDKLIF. The gene calls are TRDV1 and TRDJ1, with 9 bases fitting TRDD3. TCRdb supplies no J gene; here it was assigned by aligning the nucleotide sequence to germline. Germline trimming cut 1 base from V and 0 bases from J; bases unmatched to any gene: 21. Per germline, CDR1 TSWWSYY and CDR2 QGS. This CDR3 has 22 residues.

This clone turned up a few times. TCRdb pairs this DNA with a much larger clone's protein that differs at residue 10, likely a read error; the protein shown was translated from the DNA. The CDR3 loop reads CACDFLRDDRLIF. The CDR3, as DNA: TGTGCCTGTGACTTCCTCCGGGATGATAGACTCATCTTT. The gene calls are TRDV2 and TRDJ1, with D possibly being TRDD2 or TRDD3 (5 bases each). Because TCRdb records no J gene, it was assigned here through a match of the DNA to germline. Germline-derived CDR1 and CDR2 are GEAIGNYY and EKD. The CDR3 sequence is 13 residues long.

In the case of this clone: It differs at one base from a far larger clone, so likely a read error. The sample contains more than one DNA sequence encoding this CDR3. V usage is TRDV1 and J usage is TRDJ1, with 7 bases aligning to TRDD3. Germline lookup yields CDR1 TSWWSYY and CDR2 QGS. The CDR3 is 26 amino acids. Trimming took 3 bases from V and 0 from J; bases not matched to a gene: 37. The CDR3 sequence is CALGDTPLPQNVTLKYWGRYTDKLIF. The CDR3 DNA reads TGTGCTCTTGGGGATACGCCCTTACCCCAGAACGTCACTCTCAAGTACTGGGGACGATACACCGATAAACTCATCTTT.

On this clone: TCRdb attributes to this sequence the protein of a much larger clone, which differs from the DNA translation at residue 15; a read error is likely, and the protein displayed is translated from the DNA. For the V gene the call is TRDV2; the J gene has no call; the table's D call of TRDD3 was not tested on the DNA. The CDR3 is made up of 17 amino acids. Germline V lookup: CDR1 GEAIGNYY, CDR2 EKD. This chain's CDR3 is CACDWRLEAPSQTKPIF. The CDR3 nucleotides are TGTGCCTGTGACTGGAGGCTGGAGGCCCCGAGCCAGACTAAACCCATCTTT.

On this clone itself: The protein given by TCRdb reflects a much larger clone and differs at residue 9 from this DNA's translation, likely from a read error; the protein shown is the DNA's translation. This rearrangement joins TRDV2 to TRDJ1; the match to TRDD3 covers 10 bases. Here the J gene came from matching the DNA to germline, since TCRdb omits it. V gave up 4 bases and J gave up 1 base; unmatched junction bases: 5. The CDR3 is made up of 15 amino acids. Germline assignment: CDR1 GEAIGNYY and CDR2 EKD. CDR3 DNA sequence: TGTGCCTGTGAAAGACTGGGGGATGGCACCGATAAACTCATCTTT. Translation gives CACERLGDGTDKLIF.

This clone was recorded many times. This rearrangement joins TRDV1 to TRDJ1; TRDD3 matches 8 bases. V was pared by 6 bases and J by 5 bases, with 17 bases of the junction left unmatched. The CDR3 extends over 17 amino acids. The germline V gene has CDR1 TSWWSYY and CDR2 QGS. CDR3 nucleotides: TGTGCTCTTGGAATCCCAGTGGGGGATTGCCTGTTAGATAAACTCATCTTT. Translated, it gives CALGIPVGDCLLDKLIF.

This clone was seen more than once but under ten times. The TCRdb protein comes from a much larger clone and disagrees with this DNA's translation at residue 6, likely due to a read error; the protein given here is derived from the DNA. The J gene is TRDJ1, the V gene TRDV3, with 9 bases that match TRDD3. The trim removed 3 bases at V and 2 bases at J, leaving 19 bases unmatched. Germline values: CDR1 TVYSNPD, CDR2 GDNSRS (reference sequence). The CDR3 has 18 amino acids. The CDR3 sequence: CALWPPRRGYAFTDKLIF. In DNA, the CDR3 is TGTGCCTTGTGGCCTCCACGCAGGGGATACGCATTTACCGATAAACTCATCTTT.

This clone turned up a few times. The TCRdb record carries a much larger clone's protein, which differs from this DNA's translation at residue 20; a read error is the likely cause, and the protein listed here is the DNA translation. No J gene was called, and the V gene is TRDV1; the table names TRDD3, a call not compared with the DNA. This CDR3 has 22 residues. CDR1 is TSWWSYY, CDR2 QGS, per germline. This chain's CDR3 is CALGEPSYGLLGDICYTDKPIF. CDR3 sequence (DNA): TGTGCTCTTGGGGAACCTTCCTACGGTCTACTGGGGGATATTTGCTACACCGATAAACCCATCTTT.

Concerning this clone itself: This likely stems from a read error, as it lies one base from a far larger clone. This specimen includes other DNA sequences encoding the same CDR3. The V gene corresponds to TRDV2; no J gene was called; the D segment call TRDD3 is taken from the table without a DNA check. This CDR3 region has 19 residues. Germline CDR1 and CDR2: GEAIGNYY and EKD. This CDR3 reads CACEPLLGDETPYTDKLIF. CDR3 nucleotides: TGTGCCTGTGAACCACTTCTGGGGGACGAAACCCCGTACACCGATAAGCTCATCTTT.

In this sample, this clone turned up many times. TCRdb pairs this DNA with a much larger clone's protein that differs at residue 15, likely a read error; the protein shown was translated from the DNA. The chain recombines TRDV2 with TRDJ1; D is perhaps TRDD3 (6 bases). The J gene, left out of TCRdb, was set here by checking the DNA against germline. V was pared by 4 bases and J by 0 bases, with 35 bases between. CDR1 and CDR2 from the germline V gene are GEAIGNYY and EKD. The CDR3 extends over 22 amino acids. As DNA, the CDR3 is TGTGCCTGTGAACAGATACTGGGAGCATATTGGGGCAGAGGGACTTACACCGATAAACTCATCTTT. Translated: CACEQILGAYWGRGTYTDKLIF.